What follows are 5 T cell receptor beta chains derived from one specimen sequenced in a study of patients and donors after allogeneic stem cell transplantation (dated by TCRdb to about 2020). Library creation used RT-PCR. Instrument used: NextSeq 550. The public reads were reanalyzed by TCRdb: fastp trimming at Q25, MiXCR alignment, in-frame beta chains only. Rows merge per CDR3 protein into single entries with the most common DNA and genes. Present in this sample are about a million distinct CDR3 sequences, about a sixth of which were seen just once. Under 6.5% of the sample rests with the top ten. Sequenced material: blood, either unsorted or a sorted T cell fraction (not recorded which). These receptor sequences come from a human donor who was either an allogeneic HSCT recipient or a stem cell or donor lymphocyte infusion donor (not recorded which). It is not recorded whose cells these are; they may come from a transplant donor.

For this clonotype: This could be a read error, since a much larger clone is one nucleotide away. V gene TRBV6-2 or TRBV6-3 combines with J gene TRBJ1-1; D is possibly TRBD1 (5 bases). The CDR3 runs to 13 residues. Trimming stripped 7 bases from V and 3 bases from J, with 12 bases between. CDR1 and CDR2 from the germline V gene are MNHEY and SVGEGT. The CDR3 DNA is TGTGCCAGCACCCCGGGACGGTACACTGAAGCTTTCTTT. Its protein product is CASTPGRYTEAFF.

This clonotype has more than one count but fewer than ten. One junction end disagrees with the germline gene, perhaps due to a read error. The V call is TRBV7-7, the J call TRBJ2-2; D is unresolved. CDR3 length equals 12 residues. CDR1 SSHAT and CDR2 FNYEAQ come from the germline V gene (reference sequence). The CDR3 spells CASSSRPGELFF. In nucleotides, the CDR3 is TGTGCTAGCAGCTCGAGGCCCGGGGAGCTGTTTTTT.

The genes are TRBV20-1 and TRBJ1-2; 8 nucleotides match TRBD1. CDR3 length equals 14 residues. The ends lost 5 bases at V and 6 bases at J; junction bases unmatched: 11. Germline loops: CDR1 DFQATT, CDR2 SNEGSKA (reference sequence). The CDR3 region is CSAGRRTTGDGYTF. DNA of the CDR3: TGCAGTGCTGGCCGACGTACGACAGGGGATGGCTACACCTTC.

The V gene is TRBV7-9, the J gene TRBJ2-7; 8 bases line up with TRBD2. The CDR3 extends over 15 amino acids. With 4 bases clipped from V and 2 bases from J, the junction kept 7 bases outside the gene matches. Germline V gene lookup returns CDR1 SEHNR and CDR2 FQNEAQ (reference sequence). The chain's CDR3 is CASSSPLADTYEQYF. CDR3 in DNA: TGTGCCAGCAGCTCCCCACTAGCGGATACCTACGAGCAGTACTTC.

The chain combines TRBV2 with TRBJ1-2, with D unresolved. The CDR3 is 14 amino acids. With 5 bases removed from V and 4 bases from J, the gap between germline ends came to 14 bases. CDR1 SNHLY and CDR2 FYNNEI come from the germline V gene. CDR3 nucleotides: TGTGCCAGCAGTCTTATTTCCAGCGCCTATGGCTACACCTTC. It encodes CASSLISSAYGYTF.